The clone carrying this T cell receptor (beta chain) has only one observation. The antigen is unknown. Caucasian adults residing in Nashville, Tennessee made up all the donors. V was clipped by 1 base and J by 2 bases; unmatched bases: 1. Germline lookup yields CDR1 SGHVS and CDR2 FNYEAQ. This CDR3 is 15 amino acids long. TCRdb keeps only in-frame clones here, not all; method: immunoSEQ multiplex PCR. The data contain about 600,000 clones, 97% of them singletons. The data were taken from a study of shared clonotypes between healthy human individuals. Study conclusions and caveats: Sequencing of the sorted subsets was shown by rarefaction to be incomplete despite large depth.

The specimen was naive CD4+ T cells sorted from blood. Subset in this sample: CD45RA+ positively selected. The chain combines TRBV7-6 with TRBJ2-1; 8 bases line up with TRBD2. This TCR derives from a woman aged 30 to 39 in good health. This CDR3 reads CASSLVSGTYNEQFF. The CDR3 DNA reads as TGTGCCAGCAGCTTAGTTAGCGGGACCTACAATGAGCAGTTCTTC.